The clone carrying this TCR beta chain was seen only a few times. It was with a sample-barcoded 5' primer and a J-beta primer mix that a second PCR of about 6 to 12 cycles was run. All samples gave at least 2.5 million CDR3-containing paired-end reads. TCRdb re-analysed the 5' RACE reads in MiXCR, keeping a single row per CDR3 protein. The sample lists 900,000 to 950,000 distinct CDR3 sequences; almost 30% were seen once. Trimming stripped 5 bases from V and 4 bases from J, with 14 bases between. The CDR3 totals 14 residues. Germline-derived CDR1 and CDR2 are SEHNR and FQNEAQ (reference sequence). The sample comes from a study of blood T cells in healthy people across ages. This same sample was also taken into another study, of T cells of mothers and their children.

This chain connects TRBV7-9 to TRBJ1-1, with D tentatively TRBD1 (6 bases). The sample was blood. The receptor's source is a woman in her thirties or forties in good health. The CDR3, as DNA: TGTGCCAGCAGCCAAAGGACAGTGGGCACTGAAGCTTTCTTT. Encoded protein: CASSQRTVGTEAFF.